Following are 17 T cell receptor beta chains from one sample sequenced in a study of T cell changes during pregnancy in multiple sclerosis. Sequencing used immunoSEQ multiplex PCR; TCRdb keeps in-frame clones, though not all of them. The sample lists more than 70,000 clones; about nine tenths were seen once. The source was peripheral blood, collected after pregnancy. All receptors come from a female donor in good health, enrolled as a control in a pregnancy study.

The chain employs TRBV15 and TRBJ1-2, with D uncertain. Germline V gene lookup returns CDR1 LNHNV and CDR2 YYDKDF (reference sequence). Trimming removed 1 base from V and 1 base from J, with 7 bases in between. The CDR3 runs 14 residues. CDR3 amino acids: CATSRVEGNYGYTF. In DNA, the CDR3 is TGTGCCACCAGCAGAGTGGAGGGTAACTATGGCTACACCTTC.

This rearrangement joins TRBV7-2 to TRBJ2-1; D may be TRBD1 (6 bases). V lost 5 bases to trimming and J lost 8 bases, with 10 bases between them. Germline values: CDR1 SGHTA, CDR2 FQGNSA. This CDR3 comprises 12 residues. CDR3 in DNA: TGTGCCAGCAGCACCAGGGGAGATGAGCAGTTCTTC. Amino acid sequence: CASSTRGDEQFF. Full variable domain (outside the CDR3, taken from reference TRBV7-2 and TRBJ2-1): GAGVSQSPSNKVTEKGKDVELRCDPISGHTALYWYRQSLGQGLEFLIYFQGNSAPDKSGLPSDRFSAERTGGSVSTLTIQRTQQEDSAVYLCASSTRGDEQFFGPGTRLTVL.

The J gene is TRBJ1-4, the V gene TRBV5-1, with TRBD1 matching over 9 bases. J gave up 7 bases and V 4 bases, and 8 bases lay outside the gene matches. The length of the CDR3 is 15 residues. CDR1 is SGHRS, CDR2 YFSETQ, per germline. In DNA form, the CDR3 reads TGCGCCAGCAGCGTACAGGGGGCGCAAGGTGAAAAACTGTTTTTT. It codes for CASSVQGAQGEKLFF.

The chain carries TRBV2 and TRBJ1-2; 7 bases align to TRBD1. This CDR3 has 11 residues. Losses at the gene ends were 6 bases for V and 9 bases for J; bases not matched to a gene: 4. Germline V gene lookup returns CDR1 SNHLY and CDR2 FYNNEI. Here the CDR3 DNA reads TGTGCCAGCAGACAGGGGTCGAGCTACACCTTC. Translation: CASRQGSSYTF.

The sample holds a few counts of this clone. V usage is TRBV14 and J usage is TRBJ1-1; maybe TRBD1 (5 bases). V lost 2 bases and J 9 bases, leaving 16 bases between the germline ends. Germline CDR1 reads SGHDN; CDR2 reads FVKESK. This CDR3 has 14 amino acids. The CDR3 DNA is TGTGCCAGCAGCCAACGCGGGGGACCCCTGCAAGCTTTCTTT. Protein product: CASSQRGGPLQAFF.

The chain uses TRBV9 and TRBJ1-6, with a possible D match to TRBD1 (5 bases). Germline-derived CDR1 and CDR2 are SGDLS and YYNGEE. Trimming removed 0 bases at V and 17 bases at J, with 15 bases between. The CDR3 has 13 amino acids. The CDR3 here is CASSVGGDGPIHF. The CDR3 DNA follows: TGTGCCAGCAGCGTAGGCGGGGACGGCCCCATCCACTTT.

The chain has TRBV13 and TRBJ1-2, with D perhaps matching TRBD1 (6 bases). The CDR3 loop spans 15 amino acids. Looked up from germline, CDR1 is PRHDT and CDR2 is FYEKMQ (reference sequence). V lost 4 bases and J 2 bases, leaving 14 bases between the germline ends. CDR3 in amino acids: CASSSRTAMNYGYTF. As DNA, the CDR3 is TGTGCCAGCAGCTCCAGGACAGCAATGAACTATGGCTACACCTTC.

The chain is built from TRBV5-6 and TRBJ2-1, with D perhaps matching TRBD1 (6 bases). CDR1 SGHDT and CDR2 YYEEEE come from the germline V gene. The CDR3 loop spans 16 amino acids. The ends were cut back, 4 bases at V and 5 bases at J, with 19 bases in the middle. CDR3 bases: TGTGCCAGCAGCCCGACCCCCGACAGGACCAACAATGAGCAGTTCTTC. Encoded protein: CASSPTPDRTNNEQFF.

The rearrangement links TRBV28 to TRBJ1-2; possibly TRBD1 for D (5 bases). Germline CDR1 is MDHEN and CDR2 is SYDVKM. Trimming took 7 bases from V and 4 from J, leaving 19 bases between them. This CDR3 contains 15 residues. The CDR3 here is CASTWASTGVYGYTF. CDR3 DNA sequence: TGTGCCAGCACTTGGGCTTCTACAGGAGTCTATGGCTACACCTTC.

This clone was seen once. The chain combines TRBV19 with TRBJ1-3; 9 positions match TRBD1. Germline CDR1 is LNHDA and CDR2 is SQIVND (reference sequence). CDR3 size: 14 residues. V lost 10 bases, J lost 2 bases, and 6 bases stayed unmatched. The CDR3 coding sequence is TGTGCCACTATGGACAGGGGCACTGGAAACACCATATATTTT. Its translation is CATMDRGTGNTIYF.

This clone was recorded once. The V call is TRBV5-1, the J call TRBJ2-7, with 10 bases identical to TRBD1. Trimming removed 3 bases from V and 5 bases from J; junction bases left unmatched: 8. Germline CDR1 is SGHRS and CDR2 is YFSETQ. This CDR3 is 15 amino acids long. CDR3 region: CASSSRQGAKNEQYF. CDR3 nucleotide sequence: TGCGCCAGCAGCTCGCGACAGGGGGCGAAGAACGAGCAGTACTTC.

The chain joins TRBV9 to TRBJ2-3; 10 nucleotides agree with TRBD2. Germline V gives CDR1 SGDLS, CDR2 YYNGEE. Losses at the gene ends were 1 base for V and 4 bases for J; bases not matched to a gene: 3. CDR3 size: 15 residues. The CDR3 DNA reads TGTGCCAGCAGCGTAAGCGGGGGGGCGGCAGATACGCAGTATTTT. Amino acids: CASSVSGGAADTQYF.

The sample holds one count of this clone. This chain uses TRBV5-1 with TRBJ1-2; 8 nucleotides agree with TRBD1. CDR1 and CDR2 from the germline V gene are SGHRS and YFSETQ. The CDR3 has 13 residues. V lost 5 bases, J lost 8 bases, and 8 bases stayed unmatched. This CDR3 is CASRIGTGEGYTF. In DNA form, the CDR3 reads TGCGCCAGCAGAATTGGGACAGGAGAAGGCTACACCTTC.

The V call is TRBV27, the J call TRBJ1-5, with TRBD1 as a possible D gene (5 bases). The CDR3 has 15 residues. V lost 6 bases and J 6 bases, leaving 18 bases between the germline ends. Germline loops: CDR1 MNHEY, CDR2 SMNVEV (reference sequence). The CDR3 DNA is TGTGCCAGCAGCCGGCAGGGTGGGGGAGGTCAGCCCCAGCATTTT. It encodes CASSRQGGGGQPQHF.

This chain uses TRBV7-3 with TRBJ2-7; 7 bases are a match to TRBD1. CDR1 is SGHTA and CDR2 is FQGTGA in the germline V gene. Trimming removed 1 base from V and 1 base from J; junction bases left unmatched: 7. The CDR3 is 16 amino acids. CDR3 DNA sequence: TGTGCCAGCAGCTTAAATGCGAGGGGGCTATCCTACGAGCAGTACTTC. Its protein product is CASSLNARGLSYEQYF.

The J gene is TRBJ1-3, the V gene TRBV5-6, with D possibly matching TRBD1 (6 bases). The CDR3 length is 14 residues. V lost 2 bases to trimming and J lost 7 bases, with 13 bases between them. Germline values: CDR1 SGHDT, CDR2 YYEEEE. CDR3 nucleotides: TGTGCCAGCAGCTTACAGGGCATCGGGAACACCATATATTTT. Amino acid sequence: CASSLQGIGNTIYF.

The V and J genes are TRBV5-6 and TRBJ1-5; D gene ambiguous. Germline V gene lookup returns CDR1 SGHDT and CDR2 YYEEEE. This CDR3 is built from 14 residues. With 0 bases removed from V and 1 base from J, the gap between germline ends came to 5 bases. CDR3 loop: CASSLGLSNQPQHF. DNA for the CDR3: TGTGCCAGCAGCTTGGGGCTGAGCAATCAGCCCCAGCATTTT.